This TCR beta chain was captured in a study of shared T cell receptors in the human thymus. CDR3 length equals 16 residues. CDR1 LGHNA and CDR2 YNFKEQ come from the germline V gene. Losses at the gene ends were 4 bases for V and 5 bases for J; bases not matched to a gene: 7. Some clones are missing from TCRdb's copy, which holds only in-frame ones; the method was immunoSEQ multiplex PCR. Counted here are roughly 660,000 clones, approximately 90% occurring once; the ten biggest clones make up roughly 0.0097%. The sample was also reused in another study, on human thymus T cells.

This rearrangement joins TRBV4-2 to TRBJ2-1; 11 bases are a match to TRBD2. This clonotype was sampled from a boy younger than two with a congenital heart defect. The sample was thymocytes. This CDR3 is CASSPPGLAEDNEQFF. CDR3 DNA sequence: TGTGCCAGCAGCCCCCCGGGACTAGCGGAGGACAATGAGCAGTTCTTC.